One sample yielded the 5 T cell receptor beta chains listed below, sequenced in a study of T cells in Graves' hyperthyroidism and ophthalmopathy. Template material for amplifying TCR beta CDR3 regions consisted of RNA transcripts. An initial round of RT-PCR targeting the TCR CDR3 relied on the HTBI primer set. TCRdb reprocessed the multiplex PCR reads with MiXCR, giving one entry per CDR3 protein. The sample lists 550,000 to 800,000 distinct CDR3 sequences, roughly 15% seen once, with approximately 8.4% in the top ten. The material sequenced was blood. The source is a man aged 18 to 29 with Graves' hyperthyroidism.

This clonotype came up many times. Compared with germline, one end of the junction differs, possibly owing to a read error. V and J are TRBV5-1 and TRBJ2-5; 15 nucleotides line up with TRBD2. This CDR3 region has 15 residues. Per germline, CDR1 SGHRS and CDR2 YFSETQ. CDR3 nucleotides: TGTGCCAGCAGCTCGGGACTAGCGGGAGGAGAGACCCAGTACTTC. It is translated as CASSSGLAGGETQYF.

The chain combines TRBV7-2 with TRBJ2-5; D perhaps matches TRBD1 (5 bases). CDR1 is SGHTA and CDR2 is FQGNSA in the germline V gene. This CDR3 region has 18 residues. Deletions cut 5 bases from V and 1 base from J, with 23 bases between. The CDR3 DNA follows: TGTGCCAGCAGCCCCCTAGGGGCCGCCCGGTGGGTCCAAGAGACCCAGTACTTC. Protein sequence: CASSPLGAARWVQETQYF.

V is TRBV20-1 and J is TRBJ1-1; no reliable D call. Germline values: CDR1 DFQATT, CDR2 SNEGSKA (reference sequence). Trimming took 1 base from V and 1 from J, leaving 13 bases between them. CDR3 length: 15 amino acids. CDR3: CSARAPPVWNTEAFF. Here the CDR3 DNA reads TGCAGTGCTAGAGCCCCCCCGGTGTGGAACACTGAAGCTTTCTTT.

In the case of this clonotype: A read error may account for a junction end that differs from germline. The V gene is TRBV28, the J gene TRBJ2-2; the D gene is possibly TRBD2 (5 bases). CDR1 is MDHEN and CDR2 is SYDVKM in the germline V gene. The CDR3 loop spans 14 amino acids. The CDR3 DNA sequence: TGTGCCAGCAGCTTTACTCGACACACCGGGGAGCCGTTTTTT. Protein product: CASSFTRHTGEPFF.

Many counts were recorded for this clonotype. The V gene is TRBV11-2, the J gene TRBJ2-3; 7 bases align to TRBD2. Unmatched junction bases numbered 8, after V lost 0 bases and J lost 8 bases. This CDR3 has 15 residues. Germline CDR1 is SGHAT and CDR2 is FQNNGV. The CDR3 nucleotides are TGTGCCAGCAGCTTAGAAGTAGCTCGCGGGAGTACGCAGTATTTT. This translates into CASSLEVARGSTQYF.